This T cell receptor beta chain was identified during a study of blood T cell repertoires in COVID-19. Overall study context: From T cells, B-cell-depleted T cells, or PBMCs came the material, which was cDNA or gDNA.

The V and J ends lost 3 bases and 12 bases, in that order; junction bases with no gene match: 17. The CDR3 consists of 14 residues. Germline CDR1 and CDR2: GTSNPN and SVGIG (reference sequence). Original processing notes: Estimation of nucleated cell counts was performed using reference gene primer amplification. Some clones are missing from TCRdb's copy, which holds only in-frame ones; the method was immunoSEQ multiplex PCR. The DNA was the basis for D and trimming; V, J and clone size are from that table. The table lists roughly 260,000 clones, approximately 90% of them singletons. This sequence originates from a woman between 50 and 59 years old who had recovered from COVID-19. The sequenced material came from peripheral blood. J is TRBJ2-7 and V is TRBV30; TRBD1 aligns across 7 bases. DNA for the CDR3: TGTGCCTGGAGCTCGACAGGGTACGGAGCCCCTCCGTACTTC. Amino acids: CAWSSTGYGAPPYF.